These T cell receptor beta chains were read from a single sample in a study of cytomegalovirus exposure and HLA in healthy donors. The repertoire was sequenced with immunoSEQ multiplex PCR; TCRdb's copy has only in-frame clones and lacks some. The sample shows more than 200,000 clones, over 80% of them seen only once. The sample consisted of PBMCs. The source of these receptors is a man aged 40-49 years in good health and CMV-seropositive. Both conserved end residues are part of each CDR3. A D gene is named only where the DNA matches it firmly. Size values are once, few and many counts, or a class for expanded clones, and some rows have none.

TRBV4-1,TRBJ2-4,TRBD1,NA,TGCGCCAGCAGCCTCATTCCGCGACAGGGCCCAAAAAAGGTCATTCAGTACTTC,CASSLIPRQGPKKVIQYF
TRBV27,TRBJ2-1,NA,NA,TGTGCCAGCAGTTCCCCTGGGCGCGAGCAGTTCTTC,CASSSPGREQFF
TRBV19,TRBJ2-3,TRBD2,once,TGTGCCAGTAGGTTAGCGGGAGGTAGCACAGATACGCAGTATTTT,CASRLAGGSTDTQYF
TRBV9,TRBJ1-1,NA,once,TGTGCCAGCAGCGTTTCGAGACAGATGAACACTGAAGCTTTCTTT,CASSVSRQMNTEAFF
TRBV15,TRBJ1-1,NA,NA,TGTGCCACCAGCAAGCAGGGGAACACTGAAGCTTTCTTT,CATSKQGNTEAFF
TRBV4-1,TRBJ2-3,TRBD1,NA,TGCGCCAGCAGCCAGGAAATCCCGGGACAGGGCACAGATACGCAGTATTTT,CASSQEIPGQGTDTQYF
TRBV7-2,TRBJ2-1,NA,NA,TGTGCCAGCAGCTTAGGGCTAGCGCCTCACTACAATGAGCAGTTCTTC,CASSLGLAPHYNEQFF
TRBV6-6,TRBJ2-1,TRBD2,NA,TGTGCCAGCATCCCCCCCGGGACTAGTCGCAATGAGCAGTTCTTC,CASIPPGTSRNEQFF
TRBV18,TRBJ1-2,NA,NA,TGTGCCAGCTCACCCGCCGGGTGGGATGGCTACACCTTC,CASSPAGWDGYTF
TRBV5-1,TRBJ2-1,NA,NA,TGCGCCAGCAGCTTGGGGGCAGCCTCCTACAATGAGCAGTTCTTC,CASSLGAASYNEQFF
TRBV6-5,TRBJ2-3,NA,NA,TGTGCCAGCAGCCCAGGGGTTGGCGCAGATACGCAGTATTTT,CASSPGVGADTQYF
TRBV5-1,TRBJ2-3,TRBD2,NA,TGCGCCAGCAGCTCGGGGACTAGCCCTAGCACAGATACGCAGTATTTT,CASSSGTSPSTDTQYF
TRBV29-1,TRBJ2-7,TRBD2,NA,TGCAGCGTTGAAGTGCCGGCGGGAGCGGGGGAGCAGTACTTC,CSVEVPAGAGEQYF
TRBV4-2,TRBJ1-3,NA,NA,TGTGCCAGCAGCCAAGTTGCGGAGAGCTCTGGAAACACCATATATTTT,CASSQVAESSGNTIYF
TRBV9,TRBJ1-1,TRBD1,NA,TGTGCCAGCAGCGGATACAGGGGAATATCTGAAGCTTTCTTT,CASSGYRGISEAFF
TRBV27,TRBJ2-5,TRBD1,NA,TGTGCCAGCAGTTCATACACCGGGACAGGGGGGCAAGAGACCCAGTACTTC,CASSSYTGTGGQETQYF
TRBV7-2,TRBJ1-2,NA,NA,TGTGCCAGCAGCTCCTTGGGGGGGGGCGTTGGCTACACCTTC,CASSSLGGGVGYTF
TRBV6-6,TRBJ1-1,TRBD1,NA,TGTGCCAGCATTCTAGGGGGCGAGGGTACTGAAGCTTTCTTT,CASILGGEGTEAFF
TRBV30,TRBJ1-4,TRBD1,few,TGTGCCTGGAGTGGGAAGGGGGCGCAGGCTAATGAAAAACTGTTTTTT,CAWSGKGAQANEKLFF
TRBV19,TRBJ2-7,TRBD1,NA,TGTGCCAGTAGTATCGACAGGGGGCGCGCCAACGAGCAGTACTTC,CASSIDRGRANEQYF
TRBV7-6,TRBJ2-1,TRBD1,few,TGTGCCAGCAGCCCCGGGACAGGGGCAAATGAGCAGTTCTTC,CASSPGTGANEQFF
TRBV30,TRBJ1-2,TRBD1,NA,TGTGCCTGGAGCGCCCCCGGGACAGGCCCTGGCTATGGCTACACCTTC,CAWSAPGTGPGYGYTF
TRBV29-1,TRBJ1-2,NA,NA,TGCAGCGTTGATTCGGGGGGCTATGGCTACACCTTC,CSVDSGGYGYTF
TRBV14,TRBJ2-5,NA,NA,TGTGCCAGCAGCCAAGAGAGGGACCAAGAGACCCAGTACTTC,CASSQERDQETQYF
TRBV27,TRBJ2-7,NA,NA,TGTGCCAGCAGTTTGGACAGAACGACTGTGGGCGAGCAGTACTTC,CASSLDRTTVGEQYF
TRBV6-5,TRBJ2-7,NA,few,TGTGCCAGCATTCAGGCCAGGGGCTCCTACGAGCAGTACTTC,CASIQARGSYEQYF
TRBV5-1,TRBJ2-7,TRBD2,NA,TGCGCCAGCAGCTTGGGAGGTAGCGGGAGTGACGAGCAGTACTTC,CASSLGGSGSDEQYF
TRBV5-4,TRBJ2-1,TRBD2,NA,TGTGCCAGCAGTCCACTAGCGGGAATGCTTGAGTTCAACAATGAGCAGTTCTTC,CASSPLAGMLEFNNEQFF
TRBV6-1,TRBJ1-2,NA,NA,TGTGCCAGCAGTGAAGCGCAGGGAAAGGGTGGCTACACCTTC,CASSEAQGKGGYTF
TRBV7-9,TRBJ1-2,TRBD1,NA,TGTGCCAGCAGCCCCTGGACAGGGGGAAACTATGGCTACACCTTC,CASSPWTGGNYGYTF
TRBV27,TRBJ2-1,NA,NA,TGTGCCAGCGGCACTAGAGTGAATGAGCAGTTCTTC,CASGTRVNEQFF
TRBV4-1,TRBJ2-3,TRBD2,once,TGCGCCAGCAGCCCGGTCTGGGAGGGCCTCACAGATACGCAGTATTTT,CASSPVWEGLTDTQYF
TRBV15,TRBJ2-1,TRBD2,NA,TGTGCCACCAGCAGAGATAGCCTAGCGGGGTCCAAGCAGTTCTTC,CATSRDSLAGSKQFF
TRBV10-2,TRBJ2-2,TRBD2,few,TGCGCCATCGGACTAGCGATTAACACCGGGGAGCTGTTTTTT,CAIGLAINTGELFF
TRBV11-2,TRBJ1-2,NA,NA,TGTGCCAGCAGCTTAGATCCTCTCTATGGCTACACCTTC,CASSLDPLYGYTF
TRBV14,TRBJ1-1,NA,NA,TGTGCCAGCAGCCATTCAGGGGCCTGTGAAGCTTTCTTT,CASSHSGACEAFF
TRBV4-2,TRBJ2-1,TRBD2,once,TGTGCCAGCAGCCAAGATTCCGGGAGGGCATCCAATGAGCAGTTCTTC,CASSQDSGRASNEQFF
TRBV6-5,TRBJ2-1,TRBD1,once,TGTGCCAGGGGGCCCCGGGACAGGGGAGCAGCTGAGCAGTTCTTC,CARGPRDRGAAEQFF
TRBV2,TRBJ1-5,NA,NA,TGTGCCAGCAGTGAATTTTTCAGACGGGGCAATCAGCCCCAGCATTTT,CASSEFFRRGNQPQHF
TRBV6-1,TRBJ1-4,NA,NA,NA,CASSSSRASNEKLFF
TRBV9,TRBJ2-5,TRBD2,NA,TGTGCCAGCAGCGTTACTAGCGGGAGGGCTGGGACCCAGTACTTC,CASSVTSGRAGTQYF
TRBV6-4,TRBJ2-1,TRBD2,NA,TGTGCCAGCAGTGACTCGGGACTAGCGGGCGAGCAGTTCTTC,CASSDSGLAGEQFF
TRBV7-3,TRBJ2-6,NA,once,TGTGCCAGCAGCCAATATCGAGGGCCCTCTGGGGCCAACGTCCTGACTTTC,CASSQYRGPSGANVLTF
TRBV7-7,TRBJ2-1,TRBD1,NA,TGTGCCAGCAGCTTAGCGACAGGGGGGAATGAGCAGTTCTTC,CASSLATGGNEQFF
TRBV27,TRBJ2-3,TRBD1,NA,TGTGCCAGCACCCAACCGGGACAGGGGGCGCGAGGGGCAGATACGCAGTATTTT,CASTQPGQGARGADTQYF
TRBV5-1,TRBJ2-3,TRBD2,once,TGCGCCAGCAGCTTCTGGACTAGCGGGAGGGAGGGTACGCAGTATTTT,CASSFWTSGREGTQYF
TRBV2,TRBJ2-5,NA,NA,TGTGCCAGCAGGGCGGGACTCCGGGAGACCCAGTACTTC,CASRAGLRETQYF